The T cell receptor beta chain described here comes from a study of blood T cells in healthy people across ages. Study-wide results and limits: A greater number of naive CD4+ cells and higher diversity distinguished long-lived donors from aged donors. Roughly linear age-related decline in beta diversity appeared, significant by age approximately 40. Those diversity estimates obtained from one million T cells were thought to be underestimates.

Total RNA, at least 5 micrograms per sample, came from PBMCs. Using a J-beta primer mix together with a sample-barcoded 5' primer, a second PCR was run for roughly 6 to 11 cycles. TCRdb re-called the 5' RACE reads through MiXCR, storing one row per CDR3 protein. The top ten clones hold 22% of a sample with almost 800,000 distinct CDR3 sequences, 55% to 70% of them seen once. Germline CDR1 and CDR2: DFQATT and SNEGSKA (reference sequence). The CDR3 extends over 12 amino acids. The V gene lost 2 bases and the J gene lost 8 bases, with 10 bases spanning the gap. This clonotype was seen only a few times. The antigen is undetermined.

The sequence was collected from a young man in good health. The chain carries TRBV20-1 and TRBJ2-1; D is perhaps TRBD1 or TRBD2 (5 bases each). Source material: blood. CDR3 sequence (DNA): TGCAGTGCTAGACAGGGACCCTATGAGCAGTTCTTC. Its translation: CSARQGPYEQFF.